The clone carrying this T cell receptor beta chain was seen at least ten times. Its cognate antigen is unknown. This entry belongs to a study of human T cells and chemical hapten exposure. Study background: The study traced per-sample TCR yield variation mainly to small differences in pooled library volumes. General study results and limits: Sensitizing with DPC caused no change in TCRs above 1 in 1000 frequency.

MiXCR, run by TCRdb on the RACE reads, gives a single entry per CDR3 protein. The sample includes 85,000 to 100,000 distinct CDR3 sequences, around 12% of them seen just once. From germline, CDR1 is SQVTM and CDR2 ANQGSEA. With V trimmed by 4 bases and J by 6 bases, 4 bases remained unmatched. The CDR3 spans 14 residues. The sample's time point: patch test 1, 2 weeks after DPC sensitization. Treatment described: therapeutic diphenylcyclopropenone sensitization with weekly scalp DPC. The chain recombines TRBV29-1 with TRBJ2-1; 12 nucleotides align to TRBD2. The input for sequencing was whole blood, taken in connection with sensitization to the hapten diphenylcyclopropenone (DPC). This sequence originates from a woman aged 40 to 55 with alopecia areata. Some clones in this sample may be carry-over from other donors' samples. CDR3 nucleotides: TGCAGCGTTGCTAGCGGGAGGGTAATCAATGAGCAGTTCTTC. Amino acids: CSVASGRVINEQFF.